A single sample is the source of the 9 T cell receptor beta chains below, sequenced in a study of identical twins. TCRdb redid the calling of the 5' RACE reads with MiXCR, one entry per CDR3 protein. The data hold roughly 500,000 distinct CDR3 sequences, with under 25% observed a single time. This same sample was also part of a study on T cells expressing NK-cell markers.

Sequencing input: CD4+ T cells sorted from blood. The source of these receptors is a woman younger than 35 in good health.

The chain couples TRBV12-3 or TRBV12-4 to TRBJ2-1, with D possibly being TRBD2 (5 bases). The length of the CDR3 is 15 residues. Trimming left V 3 bases short and J 2 bases short, with 11 bases between. CDR3: CASSFGGSAYNEQFF. The CDR3 bases are TGTGCCAGCAGTTTTGGCGGTAGCGCCTACAATGAGCAGTTCTTC.

This clonotype has more than one count but fewer than ten. The chain joins TRBV10-3 to TRBJ2-3, with D uncertain. Germline V lookup: CDR1 ENHRY, CDR2 SYGVKD. This CDR3 contains 16 residues. Trimming removed 3 bases from V and 5 bases from J, with 18 bases in between. As DNA, the CDR3 is TGTGCCATCAGTGACTGGCGGAGTACACATGGAGATACGCAGTATTTT. It encodes CAISDWRSTHGDTQYF.

This clonotype was seen only a few times. The J gene is TRBJ2-5, the V gene TRBV2; TRBD2 might be the D (6 bases). V lost 7 bases, J lost 4 bases, and 13 bases lay in between. From germline, CDR1 is SNHLY and CDR2 FYNNEI. The length of the CDR3 is 13 residues. Written as DNA, the CDR3 is TGTGCCAGCACGGGGGATACGGGAGAGACCCAGTACTTC. This translates into CASTGDTGETQYF.

The chain joins TRBV2 to TRBJ1-4; no clear D. The length of the CDR3 is 14 residues. Per the germline V gene, CDR1 is SNHLY and CDR2 is FYNNEI. V was clipped by 7 bases and J by 0 bases, with 9 bases between them. The chain's CDR3 is CASKLTTTNEKLFF. CDR3 nucleotides: TGTGCCAGCAAACTCACTACAACTAATGAAAAACTGTTTTTT.

V and J are TRBV18 and TRBJ2-1; 8 bases agree with TRBD2. Germline-derived CDR1 and CDR2 are KGHSH and LQKENI. Trimming took 0 bases from V and 0 from J; bases not matched to a gene: 4. This CDR3 comprises 17 residues. The CDR3 sequence is CASSPPLSGGSYNEQFF. The DNA of the CDR3 is TGTGCCAGCTCACCACCTTTGAGCGGGGGCTCCTACAATGAGCAGTTCTTC.

The V gene is TRBV6-2 or TRBV6-3, the J gene TRBJ2-7; 8 nucleotides align to TRBD2. Germline V gives CDR1 MNHEY, CDR2 SVGEGT. The junction had 17 bases not matched to a gene; V was cut back by 5 bases and J by 8 bases. This CDR3 contains 16 residues. This CDR3 is CASSPLRGGLAGQQYF. DNA for the CDR3: TGTGCCAGCAGTCCTCTCCGTGGTGGCCTAGCGGGCCAGCAGTACTTC.

The chain has TRBV5-1 and TRBJ2-2; D remains ambiguous. The V end was cut by 6 bases, the J end by 9 bases, with 9 bases between. CDR3 length: 11 residues. In germline, CDR1 is SGHRS, CDR2 YFSETQ. The CDR3 nucleotides are TGCGCCAGCAAAAACGTCCGGGAGCTGTTTTTT. This encodes CASKNVRELFF.

This clonotype was seen only a few times. The chain links TRBV6-5 to TRBJ2-1; D is perhaps TRBD2 (5 bases). The germline V gene encodes CDR1 MNHEY and CDR2 SVGAGI. The V and J ends lost 7 bases and 9 bases respectively, with 13 bases between them. This CDR3 has 12 amino acids. This CDR3 reads CASTPSAGEQFF. The CDR3 DNA reads TGTGCCAGCACCCCGTCCGCGGGTGAGCAGTTCTTC.

V gene TRBV5-5 combines with J gene TRBJ2-7; 12 bases align to TRBD2. CDR1 and CDR2 from the germline V gene are SGHKS and YYEKEE (reference sequence). V lost 5 bases to trimming and J lost 3 bases; unmatched junction nucleotides: 6. The CDR3 has 15 residues. The CDR3 loop is CASSEGLAGFYEQYF. In DNA, the CDR3 is TGTGCCAGCAGTGAAGGACTAGCGGGGTTCTACGAGCAGTACTTC.